This T cell receptor (beta chain) was identified during a study of cytomegalovirus exposure and HLA in healthy donors. Use of 60 Vbeta and 13 Jbeta primers characterized the PCR. Sequencing was performed with immunoSEQ multiplex PCR; in TCRdb, only in-frame clones are kept and a portion is missing. The sample shows around 37,000 clones, roughly 82% of them seen only once. The V gene's germline CDR1 is SGHTA and CDR2 FQGTGA. The V segment lost 5 bases and the J segment 4 bases; nucleotides outside the gene matches: 20. The CDR3 contains 18 residues. The receptor was derived from a woman under 30 in good health and CMV-seropositive. The sample consisted of PBMCs. The rearrangement uses TRBV7-3 and TRBJ2-7; the match to TRBD1 covers 7 bases. This chain's CDR3 is CASSPRAPSVGGKYEQYF. CDR3 sequence (DNA): TGTGCCAGCAGCCCAAGGGCCCCGTCGGTAGGGGGCAAGTACGAGCAGTACTTC.